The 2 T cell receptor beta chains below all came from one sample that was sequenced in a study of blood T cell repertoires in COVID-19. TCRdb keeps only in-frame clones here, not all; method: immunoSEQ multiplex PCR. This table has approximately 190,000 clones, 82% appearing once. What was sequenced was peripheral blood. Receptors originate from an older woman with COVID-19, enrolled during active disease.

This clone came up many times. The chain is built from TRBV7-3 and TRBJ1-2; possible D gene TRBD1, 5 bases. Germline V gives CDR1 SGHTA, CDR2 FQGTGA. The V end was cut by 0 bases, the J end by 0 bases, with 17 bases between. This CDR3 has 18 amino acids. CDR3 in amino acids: CASSLTGSDRYANYGYTF. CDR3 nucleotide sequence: TGTGCCAGCAGCTTAACTGGTAGTGACAGATACGCTAACTATGGCTACACCTTC.

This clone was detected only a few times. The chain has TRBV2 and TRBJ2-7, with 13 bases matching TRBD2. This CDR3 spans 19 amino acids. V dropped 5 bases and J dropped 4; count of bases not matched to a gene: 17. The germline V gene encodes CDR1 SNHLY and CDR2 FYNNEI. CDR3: CASSTNLPGLAGPGYEQYF. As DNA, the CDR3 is TGTGCCAGCAGTACAAACTTACCGGGACTAGCGGGACCGGGGTACGAGCAGTACTTC. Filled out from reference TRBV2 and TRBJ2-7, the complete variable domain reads EPEVTQTPSHQVTQMGQEVILRCVPISNHLYFYWYRQILGQKVEFLVSFYNNEISEKSEIFDDQFSVERPDGSNFTLKIRSTKLEDSAMYFCASSTNLPGLAGPGYEQYFGPGTRLTVT.